Listed below are T cell receptor beta chains from one sample, sequenced in a study of T cell changes during pregnancy in multiple sclerosis. Produced via immunoSEQ multiplex PCR; TCRdb's table is partial and in-frame only. The data hold about 57,000 clones, with roughly 94% observed a single time. Specimen: CD4+ T cells from peripheral blood mononuclear cells, collected in the second trimester of pregnancy. The receptors were gathered from a female donor with multiple sclerosis, enrolled in a pregnancy study. The CDR3 runs from the conserved cysteine through the conserved F or W. A D gene is named only where the DNA matches it firmly. Clone size appears in some rows only: once, few, many, or a class for an expanded clone.

abundance	d_gene	v_gene	j_gene	len	CDR3aa	CDR3nt
-	-	TRBV27	TRBJ2-3	13	CASSLSFTDTQYF	TGTGCCAGCAGTTTATCCTTCACAGATACGCAGTATTTT
once	TRBD1	TRBV6-5	TRBJ2-1	15	CASRRTGSSYNEQFF	TGTGCCAGCAGGCGGACAGGCAGCTCCTACAATGAGCAGTTCTTC
-	TRBD1	TRBV6-6	TRBJ2-7	15	CASSYGGQGEYEQYF	TGTGCCAGCAGTTACGGGGGACAGGGGGAGTACGAGCAGTACTTC
-	-	TRBV5-6	TRBJ2-3	16	CASSPTLGTSTDTQYF	TGTGCCAGCAGCCCTACACTCGGGACTAGCACAGATACGCAGTATTTT
once	TRBD2	TRBV2	TRBJ2-3	16	CASRWSASGMGDTQYF	TGTGCCAGCAGGTGGAGCGCTAGCGGGATGGGAGATACGCAGTATTTT
-	-	TRBV5-4	TRBJ2-3	16	CASSQDPTTDTDTQYF	TGTGCCAGCAGCCAGGACCCGACTACCGACACAGATACGCAGTATTTT
many	TRBD1	TRBV28	TRBJ2-7	17	CASSSHSEWTGTYEQYF	TGTGCCAGCAGTTCCCATTCCGAATGGACAGGGACCTACGAGCAGTACTTC
once	-	TRBV10-3	TRBJ2-1	17	CAISDSLHPSSYNEQFF	TGTGCCATCAGTGATTCCTTGCACCCGAGCTCCTACAATGAGCAGTTCTTC
-	-	TRBV27	TRBJ1-3	12	CASSLSGNTIYF	TGTGCCAGCTCCCTCTCTGGAAACACCATATATTTT
-	TRBD2	TRBV6-1	TRBJ2-1	14	CASSKRELYNEQFF	TGTGCCAGCAGTAAGCGGGAGCTGTACAATGAGCAGTTCTTC
-	TRBD1	TRBV11-2	TRBJ2-1	14	CASSLAARGNEQFF	TGTGCCAGCAGCTTAGCGGCCAGGGGGAATGAGCAGTTCTTC
-	TRBD1	TRBV5-1	TRBJ2-2	19	CASSLAMGQGASNTGELFF	TGCGCCAGCAGCTTGGCCATGGGACAGGGGGCTTCGAACACCGGGGAGCTGTTTTTT
few	-	TRBV20-1	TRBJ1-1	11	CSASSGTEAFF	TGCAGTGCTAGTTCCGGGACTGAAGCTTTCTTT
-	TRBD2	TRBV5-1	TRBJ2-1	16	CASSPKTSGGYNEQFF	TGCGCCAGCTCGCCGAAAACCAGCGGGGGGTACAATGAGCAGTTCTTC
-	TRBD1	TRBV30	TRBJ1-2	12	CAWRRTGMGYTF	TGTGCCTGGAGAAGGACAGGGATGGGCTACACCTTC
-	-	TRBV19	TRBJ2-1	15	CASSPIPLYYNEQFF	TGTGCCAGTAGTCCCATCCCCCTCTATTACAATGAGCAGTTCTTC
-	TRBD1	TRBV2	TRBJ1-4	16	CASRANRGPMNEKLFF	TGTGCCAGCAGGGCGAACAGGGGGCCAATGAATGAAAAACTGTTTTTT
-	-	TRBV9	TRBJ2-3	14	CASSVAGSADTQYF	TGTGCCAGCAGCGTAGCCGGGAGTGCAGATACGCAGTATTTT
-	TRBD2	TRBV6-6	TRBJ2-7	16	CASSYSGVAGINEQYF	TGTGCCAGCAGTTACTCCGGGGTAGCGGGAATAAACGAGCAGTACTTC
-	-	TRBV18	TRBJ2-6	15	CASSLEQAPKDVLTF	TGTGCCAGCTCACTCGAACAGGCCCCAAAGGACGTCCTGACTTTC
-	-	TRBV7-3	TRBJ2-7	15	CASSLMGGRLEEQYF	TGTGCCAGCAGCTTAATGGGGGGACGTCTCGAGGAGCAGTACTTC
-	TRBD2	TRBV6-1	TRBJ2-1	18	CASSEIAGGASSYNEQFF	TGTGCCAGCAGTGAAATAGCGGGAGGCGCTAGCTCCTACAATGAGCAGTTCTTC
few	-	TRBV30	TRBJ1-1	11	CALPGNSEAFF	TGTGCCCTCCCAGGGAATTCTGAAGCTTTCTTT
-	-	TRBV19	TRBJ1-4	12	CASSKPNEKLFF	TGTGCCAGTAGTAAGCCTAATGAAAAACTGTTTTTT
-	TRBD2	TRBV5-4	TRBJ2-3	16	CASSSGGLAGLDTQYF	TGTGCCAGCAGTAGTGGAGGACTAGCGGGGTTAGATACGCAGTATTTT
-	-	TRBV5-4	TRBJ2-3	15	CASSPRRGGTDTQYF	TGTGCCAGCAGCCCTCGGAGGGGCGGGACAGATACGCAGTATTTT
-	-	TRBV27	TRBJ1-1	15	CASSLGRQENTEAFF	TGTGCCAGCAGTCTGGGGCGACAGGAGAACACTGAAGCTTTCTTT
once	TRBD2	TRBV5-1	TRBJ2-2	16	CASSLSGKSNTGELFF	TGCGCCAGCAGCCTTAGCGGGAAATCGAACACCGGGGAGCTGTTTTTT
once	-	TRBV18	TRBJ2-7	18	CASSPLLPGVQPEAGPYF	TGTGCCAGCTCACCGTTGTTACCAGGGGTTCAACCTGAAGCCGGGCCGTACTTC
-	-	TRBV18	TRBJ1-1	13	CASSGGGSTEAFF	TGTGCCAGCTCAGGGGGAGGGTCCACTGAAGCTTTCTTT
-	-	TRBV1	TRBJ2-1	19	CTSSQRGVSGRNPYNEQFF	TGCACCAGCAGCCAGAGAGGAGTTAGCGGGAGAAACCCCTACAATGAGCAGTTCTTC
-	-	TRBV9	TRBJ1-2	12	CASSAQGDGYTF	TGTGCCAGCAGCGCCCAAGGAGATGGCTACACCTTC
-	-	TRBV30	TRBJ1-1	12	CAWKGAHTEAFF	TGTGCCTGGAAAGGGGCCCACACTGAAGCTTTCTTT
-	TRBD1	TRBV28	TRBJ1-4	13	CASEDRGNEKLFF	TGTGCCAGCGAAGACAGGGGGAATGAAAAACTGTTTTTT
once	TRBD1	TRBV15	TRBJ2-7	14	CATSRGQGAEEQYF	TGTGCCACCAGCAGGGGACAGGGGGCAGAGGAGCAGTACTTC
-	TRBD1	TRBV7-9	TRBJ2-7	13	CASSTTGGYEQYF	TGTGCCAGCAGCACAACAGGGGGCTACGAGCAGTACTTC
once	TRBD1	TRBV5-1	TRBJ1-4	15	CASSFHDRGEEKLFF	TGCGCCAGCAGCTTTCACGACAGGGGGGAAGAAAAACTGTTTTTT
-	TRBD1	TRBV7-3	TRBJ2-3	13	CASRTGGTDTQYF	TGTGCCAGCCGGACAGGGGGCACAGATACGCAGTATTTT
-	-	TRBV12-5	TRBJ2-1	12	CASGLVGGEQFF	TGTGCTAGTGGTTTGGTAGGCGGGGAGCAGTTCTTC
-	TRBD1	TRBV19	TRBJ1-1	17	CASSIGRAGTGSTEAFF	TGTGCCAGTAGTATAGGGCGAGCTGGGACAGGGAGCACTGAAGCTTTCTTT
-	TRBD2	TRBV10-3	TRBJ2-1	15	CAIREGLAVYNEQFF	TGTGCCATCAGAGAGGGACTAGCGGTCTACAATGAGCAGTTCTTC
-	-	TRBV21-1	TRBJ2-5	17	CASSSLLSGGAKETQYF	TGTGCCAGCAGCTCGCTGCTCAGCGGGGGCGCAAAAGAGACCCAGTACTTC
once	-	TRBV18	TRBJ2-4	17	CASSPAPQGTIRHIQYF	TGTGCCAGCTCACCCGCCCCCCAGGGGACGATAAGGCACATTCAGTACTTC
-	-	TRBV11-2	TRBJ2-3	17	CASSLGRSGDDTDTQYF	TGTGCCAGCAGCTTGGGGCGTTCGGGGGATGACACAGATACGCAGTATTTT
-	-	TRBV5-4	TRBJ2-3	14	CASSLDNGADTQYF	TGTGCCAGCAGCTTGGATAACGGGGCAGATACGCAGTATTTT
-	TRBD2	TRBV7-3	TRBJ2-1	15	CASSLASGLYNEQFF	TGTGCCAGCAGCTTGGCTAGCGGGCTCTACAATGAGCAGTTCTTC
-	TRBD1	TRBV6-6	TRBJ1-2	15	CASSGTGGAVNGYTF	TGTGCCAGCAGCGGGACAGGGGGCGCGGTTAATGGCTACACCTTC
-	TRBD2	TRBV19	TRBJ2-2	15	CASRRLAGGTGELFF	TGTGCCAGTAGACGACTAGCGGGGGGGACCGGGGAGCTGTTTTTT